This is a list of T cell receptor beta chains from one sample in a study of blood T cells in healthy people across ages. One entry per CDR3 protein, called by TCRdb with MiXCR from the 5' RACE reads. This sample carries some 930,000 distinct CDR3 sequences, 25% to 35% of them seen once, and the ten largest clones take roughly 10%. The same specimen was also included in a second study, on T cells of mothers and their children.

Sample: blood. Receptor source: a woman aged 40 to 50 in good health. CDR3s include the opening cysteine and the closing phenylalanine or tryptophan. The D gene is left open where the match is weak. The size entry is marked missing in some rows and otherwise reads once, few, many or a size class.

j_call	clone_size	d_call	v_call	cdr3_nt	cdr3_aa
TRBJ2-7	many	.	TRBV28	TGTGCCAGCAAACGGTCCACCAACGAGCAGTACTTC	CASKRSTNEQYF
TRBJ2-7	.	.	TRBV5-5	TGTGCCAGCAGCTTCGGGACTTACTCCGAGCAGTACTTC	CASSFGTYSEQYF
TRBJ2-2	many	.	TRBV3-1	TGTGCCAGCAGCCAAGATCTTAGTGGGGCGGGGACCGGGGAGCTGTTTTTT	CASSQDLSGAGTGELFF
TRBJ2-5	.	TRBD1	TRBV12-3/TRBV12-4	TGTGCCAGCAGGGACCGGGACAGGGGGGGGCAAGAGACCCAGTACTTC	CASRDRDRGGQETQYF
TRBJ2-5	.	TRBD1	TRBV14	TGTGCCAGCAGCCAAGGGTTGAGGGGGCGAGAGACCCAGTACTTC	CASSQGLRGRETQYF
TRBJ1-2	.	.	TRBV7-2	TGTGCCAGCAGCTTAACGACCGAGGAGGTGGGCTACACCTTC	CASSLTTEEVGYTF
TRBJ1-2	.	.	TRBV28	TGTGCCAGCGCAGGGCCTGGCAACTATGGCTACACCTTC	CASAGPGNYGYTF
TRBJ2-7	.	.	TRBV6-5	TGTGCCAGCGGCCTTGGCAGGGGACCGCACTACGAGCAGTACTTC	CASGLGRGPHYEQYF
TRBJ2-3	few	TRBD2	TRBV7-9	TGTGCCAGCAGCTTTTCAGTGTCGGGGGGAGCCCGCACAGATACGCAGTATTTT	CASSFSVSGGARTDTQYF
TRBJ2-3	few	TRBD2	TRBV19	TGTGCCAGTAGTCTCCAACCAATTGTTCTAGCGGGATTCACAGATACGCAGTATTTT	CASSLQPIVLAGFTDTQYF
TRBJ1-2	.	TRBD1	TRBV20-1	TGCAGTGCCCTCGGACAGGGGACCTATAACTATGGCTACACCTTC	CSALGQGTYNYGYTF
TRBJ2-1	.	.	TRBV7-3	TGTGCCAGCAGCTTGGGCGGGGCGATCTACAATGAGCAGTTCTTC	CASSLGGAIYNEQFF
TRBJ2-2	.	.	TRBV25-1	TGTGCCAGCAGTGCTGACCGTGCTCCTAGGTATCACACCGGGGAGCTGTTTTTT	CASSADRAPRYHTGELFF
TRBJ1-1	.	TRBD1	TRBV15	TGTGCCACCAGACTGAGCGACAGGGTGGACACTGAAGCTTTCTTT	CATRLSDRVDTEAFF
TRBJ1-2	few	.	TRBV4-1	TGCGCCAGCAGCCAAGGGTCCCGACGGATGGGCGGCTACACCTTC	CASSQGSRRMGGYTF
TRBJ1-2	.	TRBD1	TRBV2	TGTGCCAGCGCTGCGACAGGGTTGAGCGGCTACACCTTC	CASAATGLSGYTF
TRBJ2-1	.	TRBD2	TRBV20-1	TGCAGTGCTAGTAACCGGGGGGGGGTCTACAATGAGCAGTTCTTC	CSASNRGGVYNEQFF
TRBJ2-5	.	.	TRBV11-2	TGTGCCAGCAGCTTAGGGGCTAGCGACAACCAAGAGACCCAGTACTTC	CASSLGASDNQETQYF
TRBJ1-2	.	TRBD1	TRBV29-1	TGCAGCGTTCCAACCCGGACAGGGGATCCTTATGGCTACACCTTC	CSVPTRTGDPYGYTF
TRBJ2-3	.	.	TRBV7-9	TGTGCCAGCAGCTTAGCGATCACAGCCGGCACAGATACGCAGTATTTT	CASSLAITAGTDTQYF
TRBJ2-3	.	.	TRBV27	TGTGCCAGCAGTTTGTGGGCGGACACAGATACGCAGTATTTT	CASSLWADTDTQYF
TRBJ1-1	.	.	TRBV7-2	TGTGCCAGCAGCTTAGTTTCCCCGAGCACTGAAGCTTTCTTT	CASSLVSPSTEAFF
TRBJ2-4	.	TRBD1	TRBV28	TGTGCCAGCAGCGAACCGGACAGGTACAATGAGCAGTACTTC	CASSEPDRYNEQYF
TRBJ1-2	many	.	TRBV11-2	TGTGCCAGCAGCTTAGAGGCGGGTCTCTATGGCTACACCTTC	CASSLEAGLYGYTF
TRBJ1-4	few	TRBD1	TRBV7-2	TGTGCCAGCAGCTACCGGGACAGGGTTAAGGGTGAAAAACTGTTTTTT	CASSYRDRVKGEKLFF
TRBJ1-2	few	.	TRBV3-1	TGTGCCAGCAGCCAAGACAAGGGCAGGCGAAACTATGGCTACACCTTC	CASSQDKGRRNYGYTF